This T cell receptor (beta chain) appears in the sequencing data of a study of blood T cell repertoires in COVID-19. Overall study context: The cDNA or gDNA used as material had been derived from T cells, B-cell-depleted T cells, or PBMCs.

This clone has a handful of counts. V was clipped by 6 bases and J by 13 bases; unmatched bases: 6. This CDR3 has 13 amino acids. Germline V gene data show CDR1 as MNHEY and CDR2 as SVGAGI. The data were produced by immunoSEQ multiplex PCR, yet TCRdb's version contains in-frame clones alone and is incomplete. Seen here are over 85,000 clones, 70% to 90% observed once, and the top ten hold 4.8%. The TCR comes from a human donor in a cohort sampled during active COVID-19. The sample was peripheral blood. The chain couples TRBV6-5 to TRBJ2-1; 13 nucleotides line up with TRBD2. The CDR3 sequence is CASRPRTSGSQFF. DNA for the CDR3: TGTGCCAGCAGGCCGAGGACTAGCGGGAGCCAGTTCTTC.